The sequence of this TCR beta chain was determined in a study of technical replicates of blood from a handful of donors. Trimming removed 2 bases at V and 3 bases at J, with 13 bases between. Germline lookup yields CDR1 GTSNPN and CDR2 SVGIG (reference sequence). The CDR3 extends over 14 amino acids. Sequenced by immunoSEQ multiplex PCR; TCRdb stores in-frame clones only, minus some. The table records about 79,000 clones, around 92% of them present only once. This TCR came from a human donor in good health. Some clones in this sample may be carry-over from other donors' samples. The rearrangement uses TRBV30 and TRBJ2-5, with D possibly being TRBD2 (6 bases). Sequenced material: T cells isolated from PBMCs. The CDR3 reads CAWSPGTREETQYF. In DNA form, the CDR3 reads TGTGCCTGGAGTCCCGGGACTCGGGAAGAGACCCAGTACTTC.